This T cell receptor (beta chain) was identified during a study of regulatory T cells in long-lasting Graves disease. Study-level information: For a period under 3 months, newly diagnosed Graves' patients had taken antithyroid drugs. Study results and caveats: Repertoires from persistent disease leaned toward TRBV28, TRBJ1-2 and TRBJ2-5.

Time point reported: newly diagnosed GD, antithyroid drugs for less than 3 months. The TCR library was prepared using RNA isolated from PBMCs. Each of the patients was recruited from an endocrinology department situated in Xi'an, China. With respect to this clonotype: Its target is not known.

Arm-PCR of CDR3 regions and iRepertoire HTBI primers were the basis on which TCR beta libraries were built. One entry per CDR3 protein, called by TCRdb with MiXCR from the multiplex PCR reads. This table has around 250,000 distinct CDR3 sequences, 20% appearing once. V gave up 0 bases and J gave up 7 bases, with 9 bases separating them. CDR3 length: 13 residues. Germline loops: CDR1 SEHNR, CDR2 FQNEAQ (reference sequence). The source was peripheral blood mononuclear cells (PBMCs), collected at new diagnosis, from a patient treated with antithyroid drugs. The receptor comes from a female donor with Graves disease. V and J are TRBV7-9 and TRBJ1-2; tentatively, D is TRBD1 (6 bases). CDR3 bases: TGTGCCAGCAGCTTAGCGGGGGGGGCTGGCTACACCTTC. This gives the protein CASSLAGGAGYTF.